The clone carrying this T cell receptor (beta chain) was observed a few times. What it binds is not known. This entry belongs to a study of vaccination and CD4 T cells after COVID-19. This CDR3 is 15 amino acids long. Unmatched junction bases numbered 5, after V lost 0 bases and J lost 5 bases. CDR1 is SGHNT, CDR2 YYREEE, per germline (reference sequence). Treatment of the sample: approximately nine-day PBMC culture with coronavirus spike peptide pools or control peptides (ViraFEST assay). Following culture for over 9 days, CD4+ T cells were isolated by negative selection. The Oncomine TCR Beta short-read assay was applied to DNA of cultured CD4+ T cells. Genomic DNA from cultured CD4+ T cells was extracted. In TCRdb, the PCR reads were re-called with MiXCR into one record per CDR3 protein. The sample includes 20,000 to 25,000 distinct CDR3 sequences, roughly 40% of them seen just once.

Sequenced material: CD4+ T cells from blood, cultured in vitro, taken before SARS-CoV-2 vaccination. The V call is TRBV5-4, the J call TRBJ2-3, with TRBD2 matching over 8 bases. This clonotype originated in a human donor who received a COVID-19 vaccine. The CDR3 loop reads CASSLGAGGRDTQYF. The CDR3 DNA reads TGTGCCAGCAGCTTGGGCGCGGGGGGAAGAGATACGCAGTATTTT.